There are a few counts of the clone carrying this TCR beta chain. The antigen is not known. The data originate from a study of CD8 T cells in ankylosing spondylitis. Notes on the study in general: Disease-linked clones were reportedly significantly enriched in matched ankylosing spondylitis synovial fluid. Several highly homologous variants formed a TCR beta motif that appeared characteristic of ankylosing spondylitis blood.

TCRdb fed the 5' RACE reads into MiXCR, producing one record per CDR3 protein. This sample carries approximately 250,000 distinct CDR3 sequences, roughly 32% of them seen once, and the ten largest clones take around 4.2%. The sample consisted of blood, either unsorted or a sorted T cell fraction (not recorded which). This clonotype originated in a male donor with ankylosing spondylitis or in good health (not recorded which).

DNA of the CDR3: TGTGCCAGCAGTCTACGCTACACAGATACGCAGTATTTT. Translated, it gives CASSLRYTDTQYF. This chain uses TRBV27 with TRBJ2-3; D is ambiguous. V lost 5 bases to trimming and J lost 2 bases, with 8 bases between them. Germline V gene data show CDR1 as MNHEY and CDR2 as SMNVEV (reference sequence). CDR3 length: 13 residues.